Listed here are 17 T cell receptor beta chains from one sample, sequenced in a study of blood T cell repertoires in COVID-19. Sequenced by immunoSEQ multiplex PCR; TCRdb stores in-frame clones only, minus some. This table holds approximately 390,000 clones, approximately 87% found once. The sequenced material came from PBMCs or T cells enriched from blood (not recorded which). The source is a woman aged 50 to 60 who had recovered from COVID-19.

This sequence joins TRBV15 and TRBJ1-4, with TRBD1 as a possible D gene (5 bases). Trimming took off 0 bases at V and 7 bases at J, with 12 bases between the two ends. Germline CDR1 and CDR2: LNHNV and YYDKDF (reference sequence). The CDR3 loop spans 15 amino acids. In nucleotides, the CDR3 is TGTGCCACCAGCAGAGAATTTGGGGCGAGTGAAAAACTGTTTTTT. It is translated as CATSREFGASEKLFF. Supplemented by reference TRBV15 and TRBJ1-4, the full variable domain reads DAMVIQNPRYQVTQFGKPVTLSCSQTLNHNVMYWYQQKSSQAPKLLFHYYDKDFNNEADTPDNFQSRRPNTSFCFLDIRSPGLGDTAMYLCATSREFGASEKLFFGSGTQLSVL.

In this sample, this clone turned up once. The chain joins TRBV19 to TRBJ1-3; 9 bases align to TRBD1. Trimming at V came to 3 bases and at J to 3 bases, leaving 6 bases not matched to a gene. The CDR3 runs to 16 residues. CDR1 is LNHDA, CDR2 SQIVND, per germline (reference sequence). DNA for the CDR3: TGTGCCAGTAGTATCCGGACAGGGGCGGGTGGAAACACCATATATTTT. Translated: CASSIRTGAGGNTIYF.

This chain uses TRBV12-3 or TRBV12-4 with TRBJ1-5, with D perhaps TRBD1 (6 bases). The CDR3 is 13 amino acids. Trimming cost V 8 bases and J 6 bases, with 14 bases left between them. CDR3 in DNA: TGTGCCAGCCTGGGGGGGGGCGGTCAGCCCCAGCATTTT. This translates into CASLGGGGQPQHF.

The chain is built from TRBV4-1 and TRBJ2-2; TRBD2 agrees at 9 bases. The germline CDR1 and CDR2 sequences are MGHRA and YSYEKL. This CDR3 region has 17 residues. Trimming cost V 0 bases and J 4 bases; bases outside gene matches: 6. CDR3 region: CASSQERRGGGTGELFF. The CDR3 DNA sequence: TGCGCCAGCAGCCAAGAGCGGCGGGGGGGCGGCACCGGGGAGCTGTTTTTT.

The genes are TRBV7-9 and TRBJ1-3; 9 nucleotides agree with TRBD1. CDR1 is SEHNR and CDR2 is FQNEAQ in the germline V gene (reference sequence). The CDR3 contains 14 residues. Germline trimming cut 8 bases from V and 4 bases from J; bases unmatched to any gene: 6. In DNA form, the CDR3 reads TGTGCCAGCCGGCAAGGGACAGGGGGAAACACCATATATTTT. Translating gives CASRQGTGGNTIYF.

Written as DNA, the CDR3 is TGCGCCAGCAGCCTACAAGGACAGGGTGTTGACTATGGCTACACCTTC. Protein product: CASSLQGQGVDYGYTF. This rearrangement joins TRBV4-1 to TRBJ1-2, with 8 positions matching TRBD1. V dropped 4 bases and J dropped 3; count of bases not matched to a gene: 10. The CDR3 length is 16 residues. Germline-derived CDR1 and CDR2 are MGHRA and YSYEKL.

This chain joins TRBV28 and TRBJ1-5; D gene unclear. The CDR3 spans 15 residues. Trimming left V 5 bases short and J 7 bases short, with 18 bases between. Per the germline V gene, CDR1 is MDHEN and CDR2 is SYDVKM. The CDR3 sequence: CASSPAGGFTQPQHF. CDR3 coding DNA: TGTGCCAGCAGTCCCGCGGGAGGGTTTACCCAGCCCCAGCATTTT.

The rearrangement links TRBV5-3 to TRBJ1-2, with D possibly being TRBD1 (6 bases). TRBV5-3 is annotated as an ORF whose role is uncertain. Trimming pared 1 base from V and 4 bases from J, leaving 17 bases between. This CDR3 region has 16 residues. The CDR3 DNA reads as TGTGCCAGAAGCTTGAGGTTGAAGGGGGTAAGCTATGGCTACACCTTC. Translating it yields CARSLRLKGVSYGYTF.

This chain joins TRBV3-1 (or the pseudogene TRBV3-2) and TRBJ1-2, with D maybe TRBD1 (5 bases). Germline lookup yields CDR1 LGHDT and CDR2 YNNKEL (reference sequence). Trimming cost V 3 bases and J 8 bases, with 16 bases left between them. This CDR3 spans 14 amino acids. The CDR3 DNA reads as TGTGCCAGCAGCCAGGGGGGAATCCCTGGGGGCTACACCTTC. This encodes CASSQGGIPGGYTF.

CDR3 residues: CASSPHLRDRGRVYEQYF. The CDR3 DNA follows: TGTGCCAGTAGTCCGCACCTTCGTGACAGGGGGCGAGTCTACGAGCAGTACTTC. The chain is built from TRBV19 and TRBJ2-7; 10 bases are shared with TRBD1. Germline CDR1 and CDR2: LNHDA and SQIVND (reference sequence). This CDR3 spans 18 amino acids. The ends lost 5 bases at V and 3 bases at J; junction bases unmatched: 16.

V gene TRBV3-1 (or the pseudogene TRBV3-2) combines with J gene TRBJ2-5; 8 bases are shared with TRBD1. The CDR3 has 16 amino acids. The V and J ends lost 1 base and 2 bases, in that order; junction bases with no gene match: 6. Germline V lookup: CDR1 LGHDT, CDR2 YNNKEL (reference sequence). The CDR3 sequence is CASSQAIQGGQETQYF. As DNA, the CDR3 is TGTGCCAGCAGCCAAGCGATACAGGGGGGACAAGAGACCCAGTACTTC.

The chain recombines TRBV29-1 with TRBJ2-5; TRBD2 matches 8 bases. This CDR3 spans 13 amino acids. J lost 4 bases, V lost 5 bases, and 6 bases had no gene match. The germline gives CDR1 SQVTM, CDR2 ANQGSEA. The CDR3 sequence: CSVRGGVGETQYF. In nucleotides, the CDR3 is TGCAGCGTTCGGGGGGGAGTCGGAGAGACCCAGTACTTC.

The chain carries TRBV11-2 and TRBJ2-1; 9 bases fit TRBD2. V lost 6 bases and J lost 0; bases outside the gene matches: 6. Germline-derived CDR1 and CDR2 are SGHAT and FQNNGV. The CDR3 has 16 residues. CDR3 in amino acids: CASRHLAGSSYNEQFF. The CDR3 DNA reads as TGTGCCAGCAGACACCTAGCGGGGAGCTCCTACAATGAGCAGTTCTTC.

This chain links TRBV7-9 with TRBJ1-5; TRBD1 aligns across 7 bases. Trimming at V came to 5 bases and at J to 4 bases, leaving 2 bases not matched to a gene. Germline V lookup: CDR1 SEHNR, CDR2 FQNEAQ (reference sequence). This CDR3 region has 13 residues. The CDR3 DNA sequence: TGTGCCAGCAGCGAGACAGGGAATCAGCCCCAGCATTTT. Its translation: CASSETGNQPQHF. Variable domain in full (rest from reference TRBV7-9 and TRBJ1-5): DTGVSQNPRHKITKRGQNVTFRCDPISEHNRLYWYRQTLGQGPEFLTYFQNEAQLEKSRLLSDRFSAERPKGSFSTLEIQRTEQGDSAMYLCASSETGNQPQHFGDGTRLSIL.

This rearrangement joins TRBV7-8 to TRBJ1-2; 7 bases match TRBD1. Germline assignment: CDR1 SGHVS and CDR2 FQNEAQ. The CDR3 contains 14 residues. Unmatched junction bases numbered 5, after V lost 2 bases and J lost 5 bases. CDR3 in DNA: TGTGCCAGCAGCTTACTTGACAGGGTTTATGGCTACACCTTC. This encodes CASSLLDRVYGYTF.

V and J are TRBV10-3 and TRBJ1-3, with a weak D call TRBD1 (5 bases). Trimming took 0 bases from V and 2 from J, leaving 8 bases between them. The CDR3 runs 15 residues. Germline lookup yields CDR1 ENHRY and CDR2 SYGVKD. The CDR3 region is CAISESGVTGNTIYF. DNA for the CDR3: TGTGCCATCAGTGAGTCAGGGGTAACTGGAAACACCATATATTTT.

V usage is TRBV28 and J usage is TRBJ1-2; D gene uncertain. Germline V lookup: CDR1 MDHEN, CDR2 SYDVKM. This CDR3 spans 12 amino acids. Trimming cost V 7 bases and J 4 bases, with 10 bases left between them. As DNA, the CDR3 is TGTGCCAGCATCCTGACGGGCTATGGCTACACCTTC. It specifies CASILTGYGYTF.